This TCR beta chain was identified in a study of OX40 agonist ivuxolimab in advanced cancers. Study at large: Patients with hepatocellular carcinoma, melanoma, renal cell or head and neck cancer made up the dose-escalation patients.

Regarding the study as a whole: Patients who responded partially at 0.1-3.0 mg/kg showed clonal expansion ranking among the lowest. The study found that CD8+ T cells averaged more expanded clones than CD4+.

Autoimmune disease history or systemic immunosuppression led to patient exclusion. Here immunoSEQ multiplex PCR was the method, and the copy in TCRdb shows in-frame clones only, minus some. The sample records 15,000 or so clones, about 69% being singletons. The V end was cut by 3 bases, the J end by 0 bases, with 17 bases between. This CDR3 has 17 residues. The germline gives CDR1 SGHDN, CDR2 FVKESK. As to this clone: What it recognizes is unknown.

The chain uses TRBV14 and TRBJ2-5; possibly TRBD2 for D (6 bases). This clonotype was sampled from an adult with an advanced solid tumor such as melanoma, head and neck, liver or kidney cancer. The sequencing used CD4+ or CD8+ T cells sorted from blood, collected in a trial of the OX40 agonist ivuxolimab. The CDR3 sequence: CASSHLGGASYQETQYF. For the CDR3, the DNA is TGTGCCAGCAGCCATTTAGGAGGGGCTTCGTACCAAGAGACCCAGTACTTC.